This T cell receptor (beta chain) was profiled in a study of metastatic and nonmetastatic thyroid tumors. Study context: Thyroid patients, malignant and benign, had repertoires compared across blood and tumor or nodule tissue.

This clone ranks as medium-sized. Per the authors' pipeline: What underpinned the distant-metastasis classifier for papillary thyroid cancer was the set of CDR3 differences across clinicopathological groups. TCRdb reprocessed the PCR reads via MiXCR. The V and J calls and clone size come from TCRdb's table, not from the authors' own analysis. The sample consists of approximately 32,000 clones, around 16% of them appearing once. CDR3 size: 14 residues. J lost 5 bases, V lost 7 bases, and 10 bases had no gene match. Germline V lookup: CDR1 MNHNS, CDR2 SASEGT. Each patient went into thyroid surgery without having received any treatment.

This receptor was taken from a male donor with papillary thyroid cancer or a benign thyroid nodule (not recorded which). Some clones in this sample may be carry-over from other donors' samples. The chain carries TRBV6-1 and TRBJ1-2; TRBD1 matches 7 bases. What was sequenced was blood. CDR3 in amino acids: CASNGWGQSYGYTF. The CDR3 DNA is TGTGCCAGCAATGGGTGGGGACAGTCTTATGGCTACACCTTC.